Described below is a single T cell receptor beta chain sequence and its context. The sample originates from a study of control samples from healthy donors and cancer patients. Using immunoSEQ multiplex PCR, the repertoire was profiled, and TCRdb retains in-frame clones only, with some absent. The sample contains some 79,000 clones, approximately 93% of which appear only once. The CDR3 is 16 amino acids. Germline CDR1 reads SGDLS; CDR2 reads YYNGEE. Trimming took off 4 bases at V and 3 bases at J, with 17 bases between the two ends. The sequencing input was PBMCs. This rearrangement joins TRBV9 to TRBJ2-1, with D possibly matching TRBD2 (5 bases). This receptor was identified in a woman between 40 and 50 years old with lung cancer. CDR3 bases: TGTGCCAGCAGCCCCTTGAGCGGATCAGTCTACAATGAGCAGTTCTTC. Translating gives CASSPLSGSVYNEQFF.